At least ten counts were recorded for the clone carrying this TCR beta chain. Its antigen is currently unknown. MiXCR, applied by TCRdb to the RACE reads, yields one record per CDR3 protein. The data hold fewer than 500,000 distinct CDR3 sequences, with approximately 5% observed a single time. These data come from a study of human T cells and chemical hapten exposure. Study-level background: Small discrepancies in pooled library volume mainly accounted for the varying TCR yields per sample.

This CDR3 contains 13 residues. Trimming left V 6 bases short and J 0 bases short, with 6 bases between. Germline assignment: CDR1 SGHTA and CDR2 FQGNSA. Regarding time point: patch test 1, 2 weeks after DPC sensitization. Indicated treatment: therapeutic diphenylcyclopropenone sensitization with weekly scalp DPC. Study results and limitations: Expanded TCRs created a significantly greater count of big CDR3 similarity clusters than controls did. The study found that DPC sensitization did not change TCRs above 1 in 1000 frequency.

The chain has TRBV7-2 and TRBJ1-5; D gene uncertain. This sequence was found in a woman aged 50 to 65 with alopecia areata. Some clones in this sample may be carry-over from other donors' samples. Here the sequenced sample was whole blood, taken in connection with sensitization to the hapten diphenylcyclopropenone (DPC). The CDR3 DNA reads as TGTGCCAGCAGTCAACATAGCAATCAGCCCCAGCATTTT. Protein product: CASSQHSNQPQHF. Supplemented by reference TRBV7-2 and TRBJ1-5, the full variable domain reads GAGVSQSPSNKVTEKGKDVELRCDPISGHTALYWYRQSLGQGLEFLIYFQGNSAPDKSGLPSDRFSAERTGGSVSTLTIQRTQQEDSAVYLCASSQHSNQPQHFGDGTRLSIL.